The rows below give T cell receptor beta chains drawn from one sample of a study of regulatory T cells in long-lasting Graves disease. MiXCR, applied by TCRdb to the multiplex PCR reads, yields one record per CDR3 protein. The table shows about 450,000 distinct CDR3 sequences, with around a quarter occurring only once. The input for sequencing was peripheral blood mononuclear cells (PBMCs), taken when the disease was refractory, from a patient treated with antithyroid drugs. All receptors come from a female donor with Graves disease. Both conserved end residues are part of each CDR3. The D gene is left open where the match is weak. Size is omitted from some rows. Given values are once, few, many or a class for expanded clones.

j_call d_call clone_size v_call cdr3_nt cdr3_aa
TRBJ2-2 TRBD2 few TRBV11-2 TGTGCCAGCAGCTCTAGCGGAAGAAACACCGGGGAGCTGTTTTTT CASSSSGRNTGELFF
TRBJ2-5 TRBD2 . TRBV5-1 TGCGCCAGCAGCTTGGTCCGGACTAGCGGTCAAGAGACCCAGTACTTC CASSLVRTSGQETQYF
TRBJ2-7 TRBD2 . TRBV9 TGTGCCAGCAGCGTAGCGGCTAGCGGGGCCGGCGAGCAGTACTTC CASSVAASGAGEQYF
TRBJ2-7 . . TRBV4-1 TGCGCCAGCAGCCAAGATGGCGAGCAGTACTTC CASSQDGEQYF
TRBJ2-5 . few TRBV5-4 TGTGCCAGCAGCTTGATGGGGGAGGCCCAAGAGACCCAGTACTTC CASSLMGEAQETQYF
TRBJ1-2 TRBD1 . TRBV6-1 TGTGCCAGCAGGGACAGGGGGCCCCTTCGGAGGGGCTACACCTTC CASRDRGPLRRGYTF
TRBJ1-2 . many TRBV6-1 TGTGCCAGCGGCGGACGGTCCTATCGCTACACCTTC CASGGRSYRYTF
TRBJ1-1 . few TRBV7-6 TGTGCCAGCAGCTTAGGTCGGGCAGGGTTGAACACTGAAGCTTTCTTT CASSLGRAGLNTEAFF
TRBJ1-1 . . TRBV5-1 TGCGCCAGCAGCTTGCAATTACTCGGGGCCCTGACTGAAGCTTTCTTT CASSLQLLGALTEAFF
TRBJ2-7 TRBD1 few TRBV13 TGTGCCAGCAGCCCCGGGACAGGGACGAACGAGCAGTACTTC CASSPGTGTNEQYF